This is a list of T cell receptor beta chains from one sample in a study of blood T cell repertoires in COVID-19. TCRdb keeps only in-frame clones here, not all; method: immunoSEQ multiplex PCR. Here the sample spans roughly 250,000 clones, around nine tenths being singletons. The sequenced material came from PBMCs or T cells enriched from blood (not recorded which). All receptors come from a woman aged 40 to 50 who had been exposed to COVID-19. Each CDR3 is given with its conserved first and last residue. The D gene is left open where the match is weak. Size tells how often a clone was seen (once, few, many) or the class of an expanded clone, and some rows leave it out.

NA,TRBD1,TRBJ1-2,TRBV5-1,CASSGGQGRSYTF,TGCGCCAGCAGCGGGGGACAGGGTAGAAGCTACACCTTC
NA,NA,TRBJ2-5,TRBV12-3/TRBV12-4,CASSLDSQETQYF,TGTGCCAGCAGCCTTGACAGCCAAGAGACCCAGTACTTC
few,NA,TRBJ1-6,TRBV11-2,CASSSGGSNSPLHF,TGTGCCAGCAGCTCGGGGGGAAGTAATTCACCCCTCCACTTT
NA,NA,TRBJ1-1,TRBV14,CASSRGGLAEAFF,TGTGCCAGCAGCAGGGGAGGGCTGGCTGAAGCTTTCTTT
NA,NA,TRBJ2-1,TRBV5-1,CASSLGDLSSYNEQFF,TGCGCCAGCAGCTTGGGGGACTTAAGCTCCTACAATGAGCAGTTCTTC
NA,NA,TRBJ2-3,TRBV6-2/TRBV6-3,CASSPGGAGADTQYF,TGTGCCAGCAGCCCTGGGGGGGCAGGGGCAGATACGCAGTATTTT
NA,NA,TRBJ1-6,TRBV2,CASSEEVSPLHF,TGTGCCAGCAGTGAGGAGGTTTCACCCCTCCACTTT
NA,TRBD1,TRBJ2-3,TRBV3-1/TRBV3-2,CASSQDPFGTGTGLRTDTQYF,TGTGCCAGCAGCCAAGATCCCTTTGGAACCGGGACAGGGCTGCGCACAGATACGCAGTATTTT
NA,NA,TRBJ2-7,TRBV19,CASTDFLGSEQYF,TGTGCCTCAACGGACTTCCTGGGTTCGGAGCAGTACTTC
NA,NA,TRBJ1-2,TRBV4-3,CASSQTAGPYGYTF,TGCGCCAGCAGCCAAACGGCAGGGCCCTATGGCTACACCTTC
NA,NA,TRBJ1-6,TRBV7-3,CASSQINIKVAGPYNSPLHF,TGTGCCAGCAGCCAGATTAATATTAAAGTTGCGGGACCCTATAATTCACCCCTCCACTTT
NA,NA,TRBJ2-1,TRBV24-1,CATSDFNEQFF,TGTGCCACCAGTGACTTCAATGAGCAGTTCTTC
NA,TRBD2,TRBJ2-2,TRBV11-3,CASSPLAATGELFF,TGTGCCAGCAGCCCTCTAGCGGCCACCGGGGAGCTGTTTTTT
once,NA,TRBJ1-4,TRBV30,CAWSVFLGPGEKLFF,TGTGCCTGGAGTGTATTTCTTGGGCCGGGGGAAAAACTGTTTTTT
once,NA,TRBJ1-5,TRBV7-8,CASSPLNQPQHF,TGTGCCAGCAGCCCACTCAATCAGCCCCAGCATTTT
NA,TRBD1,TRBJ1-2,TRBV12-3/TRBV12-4,CASSLTGAGGYTF,TGTGCCAGCAGCTTGACAGGGGCGGGGGGCTACACCTTC
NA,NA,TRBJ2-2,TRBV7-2,CASSSSTGNTGELFF,TGTGCCAGCAGCTCCTCGACAGGGAACACCGGGGAGCTGTTTTTT
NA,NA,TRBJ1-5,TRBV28,CASSLVGRPQHF,TGTGCCAGCAGTTTAGTAGGGAGGCCCCAGCATTTT
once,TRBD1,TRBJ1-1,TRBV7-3,CASSFQGGTEAFF,TGTGCCAGCAGCTTCCAGGGGGGCACTGAAGCTTTCTTT
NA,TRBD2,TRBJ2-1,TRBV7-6,CASSLGGLARYEQFF,TGTGCCAGCAGCTTAGGCGGACTAGCGAGGTATGAGCAGTTCTTC
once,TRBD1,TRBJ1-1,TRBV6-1,CASSELATGQAAFF,TGTGCCAGCAGTGAACTCGCGACAGGGCAGGCAGCTTTCTTT
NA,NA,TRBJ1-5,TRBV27,CASTPRGGSNQPQHF,TGTGCCAGCACCCCACGGGGTGGGAGCAATCAGCCCCAGCATTTT
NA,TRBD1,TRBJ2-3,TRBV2,CASRETGVGDTQYF,TGTGCCAGCAGGGAGACAGGGGTTGGAGATACGCAGTATTTT
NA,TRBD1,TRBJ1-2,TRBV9,CASSVAGGGSYGYTF,TGTGCCAGCAGCGTAGCAGGGGGCGGGAGCTATGGCTACACCTTC
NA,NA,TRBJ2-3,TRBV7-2,CASSLLRDTQYF,TGTGCCAGCAGCTTACTTCGAGATACGCAGTATTTT
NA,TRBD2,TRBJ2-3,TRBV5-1,CASMVGTSGSSTDTQYF,TGCGCCAGCATGGTCGGGACTAGCGGGTCTAGCACAGATACGCAGTATTTT
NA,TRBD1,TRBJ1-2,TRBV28,CASSLWEGARNGYTF,TGTGCCAGCAGTTTATGGGAGGGGGCGAGGAATGGCTACACCTTC
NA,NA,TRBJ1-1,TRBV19,CASSIYISRGGMNTEAFF,TGTGCCAGTAGTATTTACATCTCCCGGGGAGGGATGAACACTGAAGCTTTCTTT
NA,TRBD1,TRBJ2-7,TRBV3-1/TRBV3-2,CASSQPSGQGSGEQYF,TGTGCCAGCAGCCAACCTTCGGGACAGGGATCGGGCGAGCAGTACTTC
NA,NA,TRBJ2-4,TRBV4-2,CASSQEGQGGNIQYF,TGTGCCAGCAGCCAAGAAGGCCAGGGGGGAAACATTCAGTACTTC
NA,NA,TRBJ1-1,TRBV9,CASSVAPEREAFF,TGTGCCAGCAGCGTAGCCCCAGAGAGGGAAGCTTTCTTT
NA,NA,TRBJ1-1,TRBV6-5,CASSYSGEGGTEAFF,TGTGCCAGCAGTTACTCGGGGGAGGGTGGCACTGAAGCTTTCTTT
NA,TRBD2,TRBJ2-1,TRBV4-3,CASSQDYRLGTSGRNEQFF,TGCGCCAGCAGCCAAGATTATAGGCTTGGGACTAGCGGGAGGAATGAGCAGTTCTTC
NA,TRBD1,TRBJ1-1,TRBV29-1,CSGSQGVVTEAFF,TGCAGCGGGTCTCAGGGGGTTGTCACTGAAGCTTTCTTT
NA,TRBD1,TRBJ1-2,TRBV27,CASSLSLGVQGAGYGYTF,TGTGCCAGCAGTTTATCTTTGGGGGTACAGGGGGCTGGATATGGCTACACCTTC